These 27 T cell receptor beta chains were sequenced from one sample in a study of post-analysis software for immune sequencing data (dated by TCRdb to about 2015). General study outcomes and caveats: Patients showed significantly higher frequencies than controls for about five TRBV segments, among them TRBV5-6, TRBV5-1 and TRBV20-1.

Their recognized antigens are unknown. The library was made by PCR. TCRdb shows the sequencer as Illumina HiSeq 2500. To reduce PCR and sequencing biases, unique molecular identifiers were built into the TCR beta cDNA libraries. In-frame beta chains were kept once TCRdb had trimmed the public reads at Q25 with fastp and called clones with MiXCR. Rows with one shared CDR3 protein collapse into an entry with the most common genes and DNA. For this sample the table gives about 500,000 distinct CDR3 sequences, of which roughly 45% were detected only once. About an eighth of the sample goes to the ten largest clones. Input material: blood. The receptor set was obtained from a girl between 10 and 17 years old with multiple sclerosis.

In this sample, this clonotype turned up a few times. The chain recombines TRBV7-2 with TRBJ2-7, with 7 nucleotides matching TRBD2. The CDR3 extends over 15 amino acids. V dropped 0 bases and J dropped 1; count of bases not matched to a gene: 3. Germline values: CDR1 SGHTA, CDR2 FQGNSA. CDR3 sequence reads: CASSLALAESYEQYF. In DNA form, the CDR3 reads TGTGCCAGCAGCTTAGCGCTAGCGGAATCCTACGAGCAGTACTTC. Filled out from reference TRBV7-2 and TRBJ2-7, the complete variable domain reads GAGVSQSPSNKVTEKGKDVELRCDPISGHTALYWYRQSLGQGLEFLIYFQGNSAPDKSGLPSDRFSAERTGGSVSTLTIQRTQQEDSAVYLCASSLALAESYEQYFGPGTRLTVT.

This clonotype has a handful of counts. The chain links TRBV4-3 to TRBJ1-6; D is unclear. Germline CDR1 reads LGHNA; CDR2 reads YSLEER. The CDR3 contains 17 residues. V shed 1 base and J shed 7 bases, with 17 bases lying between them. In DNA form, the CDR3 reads TGCGCCAGCAGCCAAGTAGGTGGTACCATCGGGAATTCACCCCTCCACTTT. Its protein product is CASSQVGGTIGNSPLHF.

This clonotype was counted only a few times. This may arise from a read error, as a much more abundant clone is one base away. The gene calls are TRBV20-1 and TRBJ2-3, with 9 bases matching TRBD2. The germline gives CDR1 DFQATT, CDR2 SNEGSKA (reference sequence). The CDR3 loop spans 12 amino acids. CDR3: CSVGTSTGTQYF. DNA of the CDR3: TGCAGTGTCGGGACTAGCACAGGTACGCAGTATTTT.

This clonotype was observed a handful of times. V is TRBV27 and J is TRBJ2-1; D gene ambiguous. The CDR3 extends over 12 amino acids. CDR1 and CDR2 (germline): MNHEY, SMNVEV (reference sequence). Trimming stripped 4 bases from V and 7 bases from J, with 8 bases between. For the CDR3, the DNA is TGTGCCAGCAGTTGGAACGGGAATGAGCAGTTCTTC. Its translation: CASSWNGNEQFF.

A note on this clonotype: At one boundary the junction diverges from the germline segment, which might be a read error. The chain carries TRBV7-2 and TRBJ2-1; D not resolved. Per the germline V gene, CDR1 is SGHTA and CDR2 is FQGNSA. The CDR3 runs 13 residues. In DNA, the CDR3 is TGTGTCAGCAGCTTAAGCATGGGTGATGAGCAGTTCTTC. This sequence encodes CVSSLSMGDEQFF.

The CDR3 here is CASGLEGLRGRRHF. As DNA, the CDR3 is TGTGCTAGTGGTTTGGAGGGCCTCAGGGGGCGCCGGCATTTT. V is TRBV12-5 and J is TRBJ1-5; 8 bases line up with TRBD1. This CDR3 is built from 14 residues. With 1 base clipped from V and 15 bases from J, the junction kept 11 bases outside the gene matches. Germline CDR1 reads LGHNT; CDR2 reads FRNRAP.

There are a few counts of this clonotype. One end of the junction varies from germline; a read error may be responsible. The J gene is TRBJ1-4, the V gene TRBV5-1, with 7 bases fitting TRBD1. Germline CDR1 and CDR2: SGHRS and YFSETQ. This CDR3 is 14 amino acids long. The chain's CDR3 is CASSSGQINEKLFF. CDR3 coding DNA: TGCGCCAGTAGCTCGGGACAGATCAATGAAAAACTGTTTTTT.

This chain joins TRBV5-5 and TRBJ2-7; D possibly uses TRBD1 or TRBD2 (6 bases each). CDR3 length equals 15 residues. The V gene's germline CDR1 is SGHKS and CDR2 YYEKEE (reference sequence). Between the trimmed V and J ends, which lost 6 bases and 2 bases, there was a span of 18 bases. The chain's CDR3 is CASNPGGGPPYEQYF. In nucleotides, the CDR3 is TGTGCCAGCAACCCCGGGGGCGGTCCCCCCTACGAGCAGTACTTC.

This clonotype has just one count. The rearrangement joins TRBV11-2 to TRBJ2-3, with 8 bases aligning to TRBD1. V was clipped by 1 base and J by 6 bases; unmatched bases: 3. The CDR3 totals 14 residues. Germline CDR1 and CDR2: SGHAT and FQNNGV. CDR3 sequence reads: CASSLVGTGDTQYF. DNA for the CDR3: TGTGCCAGCAGCTTAGTGGGGACAGGCGATACGCAGTATTTT.

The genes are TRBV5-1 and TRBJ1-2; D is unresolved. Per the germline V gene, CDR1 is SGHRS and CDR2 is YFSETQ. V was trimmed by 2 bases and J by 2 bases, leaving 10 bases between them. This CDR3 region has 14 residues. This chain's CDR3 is CASSLGNQNYGYTF. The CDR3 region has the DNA TGCGCCAGCAGCTTAGGCAACCAAAACTATGGCTACACCTTC.

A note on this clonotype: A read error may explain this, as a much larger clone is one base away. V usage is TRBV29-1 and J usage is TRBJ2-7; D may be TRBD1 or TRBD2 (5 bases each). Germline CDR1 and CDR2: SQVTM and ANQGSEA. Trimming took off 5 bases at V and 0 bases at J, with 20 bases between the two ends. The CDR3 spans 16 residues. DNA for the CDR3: TGCAGCGTTATCCTGGGGTCTGGGGGAAGCTCCTACGAGCAGTACTTC. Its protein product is CSVILGSGGSSYEQYF.

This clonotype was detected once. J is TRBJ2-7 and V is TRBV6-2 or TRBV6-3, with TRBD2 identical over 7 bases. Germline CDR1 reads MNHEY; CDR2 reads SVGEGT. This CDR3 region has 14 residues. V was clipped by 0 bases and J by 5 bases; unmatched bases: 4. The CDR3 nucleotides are TGTGCCAGCAGTTACTCGCGGGAGACTCACGAGCAGTACTTC. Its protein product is CASSYSRETHEQYF.

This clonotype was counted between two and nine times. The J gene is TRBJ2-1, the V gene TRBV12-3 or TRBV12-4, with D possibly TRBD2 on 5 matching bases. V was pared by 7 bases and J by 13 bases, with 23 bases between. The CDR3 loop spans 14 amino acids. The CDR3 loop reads CASTLKSGIETQFF. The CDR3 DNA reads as TGTGCCAGCACTCTTAAGTCCGGGATAGAGACCCAGTTCTTC.

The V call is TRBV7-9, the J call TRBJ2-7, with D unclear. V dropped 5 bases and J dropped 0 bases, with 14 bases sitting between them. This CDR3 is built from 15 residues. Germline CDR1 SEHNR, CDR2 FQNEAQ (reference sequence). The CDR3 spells CASSLLRASSYEQYF. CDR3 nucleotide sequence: TGTGCCAGCAGCCTTCTGCGCGCGAGCTCCTACGAGCAGTACTTC.

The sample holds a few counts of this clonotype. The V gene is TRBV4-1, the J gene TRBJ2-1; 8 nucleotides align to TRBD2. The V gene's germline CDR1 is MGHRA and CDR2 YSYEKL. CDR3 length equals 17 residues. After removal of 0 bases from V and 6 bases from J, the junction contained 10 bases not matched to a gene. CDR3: CASSQDGLAGPVNEQFF. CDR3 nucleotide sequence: TGCGCCAGCAGCCAAGATGGCTTAGCGGGACCGGTCAATGAGCAGTTCTTC.

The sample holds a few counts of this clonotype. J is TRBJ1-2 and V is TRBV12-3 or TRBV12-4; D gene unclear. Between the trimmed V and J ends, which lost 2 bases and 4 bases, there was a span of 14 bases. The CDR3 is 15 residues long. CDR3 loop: CASSLTQDGFYGYTF. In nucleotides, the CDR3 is TGTGCCAGCAGTTTAACCCAGGACGGCTTCTATGGCTACACCTTC.

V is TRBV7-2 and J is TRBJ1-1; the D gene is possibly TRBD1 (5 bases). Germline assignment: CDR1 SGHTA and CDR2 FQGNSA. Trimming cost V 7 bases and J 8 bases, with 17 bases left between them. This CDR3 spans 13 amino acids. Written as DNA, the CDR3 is TGTGCCAGCACTCCCCGACAAACAGGCGAAGCTTTCTTT. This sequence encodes CASTPRQTGEAFF.

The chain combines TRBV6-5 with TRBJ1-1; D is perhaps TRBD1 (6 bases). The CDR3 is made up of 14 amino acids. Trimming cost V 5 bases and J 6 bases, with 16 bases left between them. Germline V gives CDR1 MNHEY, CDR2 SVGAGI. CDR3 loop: CASSPDRSVAEAFF. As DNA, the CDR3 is TGTGCCAGCAGTCCTGACAGGTCCGTTGCTGAAGCTTTCTTT.

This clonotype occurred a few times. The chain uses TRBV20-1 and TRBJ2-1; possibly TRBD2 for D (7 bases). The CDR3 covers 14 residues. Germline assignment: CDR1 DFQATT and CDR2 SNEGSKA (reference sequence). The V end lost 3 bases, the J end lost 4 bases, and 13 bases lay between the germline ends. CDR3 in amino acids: CSARGASGYNEQFF. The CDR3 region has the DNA TGCAGTGCTAGGGGGGCTAGCGGTTACAATGAGCAGTTCTTC.

The CDR3 protein is CASSFLRDRGPAEQFF. DNA of the CDR3: TGTGCCAGCAGTTTTTTGCGGGACAGGGGGCCGGCTGAGCAGTTCTTC. This chain uses TRBV12-3 or TRBV12-4 with TRBJ2-1; 12 positions agree with TRBD1. V shed 3 bases, J shed 9 bases, and the junction held 9 bases outside the gene matches. This CDR3 has 16 amino acids.

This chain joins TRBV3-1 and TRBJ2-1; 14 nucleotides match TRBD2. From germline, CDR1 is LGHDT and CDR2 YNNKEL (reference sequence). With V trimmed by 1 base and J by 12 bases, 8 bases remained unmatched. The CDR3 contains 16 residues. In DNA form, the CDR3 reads TGTGCCAGCAGCCAAGTCGGACTAGCGGGAGGAAGTGGGCAGTTCTTC. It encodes CASSQVGLAGGSGQFF.

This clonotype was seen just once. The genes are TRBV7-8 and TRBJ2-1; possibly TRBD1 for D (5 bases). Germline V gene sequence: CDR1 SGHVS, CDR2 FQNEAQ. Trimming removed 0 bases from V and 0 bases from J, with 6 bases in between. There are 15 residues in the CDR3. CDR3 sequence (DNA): TGTGCCAGCAGCTTAGCAACAGGCTCCTACAATGAGCAGTTCTTC. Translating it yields CASSLATGSYNEQFF.

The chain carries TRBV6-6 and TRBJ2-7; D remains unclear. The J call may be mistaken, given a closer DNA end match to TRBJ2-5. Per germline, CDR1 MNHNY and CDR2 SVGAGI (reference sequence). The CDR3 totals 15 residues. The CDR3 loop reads CASRGNGRVQETQYF. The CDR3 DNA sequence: TGTGCCAGCAGGGGGAATGGACGGGTCCAAGAGACCCAGTACTTC.

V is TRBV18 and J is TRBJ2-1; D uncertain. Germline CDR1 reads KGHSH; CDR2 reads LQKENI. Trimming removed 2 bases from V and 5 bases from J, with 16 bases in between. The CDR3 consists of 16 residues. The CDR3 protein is CASSPSTETSNNEQFF. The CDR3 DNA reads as TGTGCCAGCTCACCATCGACGGAGACGTCTAACAATGAGCAGTTCTTC.

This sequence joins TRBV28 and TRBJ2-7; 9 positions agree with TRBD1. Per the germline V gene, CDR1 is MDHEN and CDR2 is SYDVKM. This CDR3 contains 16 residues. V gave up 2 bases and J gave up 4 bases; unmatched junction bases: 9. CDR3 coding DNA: TGTGCCAGCAGTTTACCCGGGACAGGGAAGAGGTACGAGCAGTACTTC. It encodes CASSLPGTGKRYEQYF.

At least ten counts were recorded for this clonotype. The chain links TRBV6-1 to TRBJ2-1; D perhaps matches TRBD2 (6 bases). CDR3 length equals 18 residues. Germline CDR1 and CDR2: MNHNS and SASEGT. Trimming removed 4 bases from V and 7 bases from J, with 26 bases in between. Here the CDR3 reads CASSATSLWGEVKNEQFF. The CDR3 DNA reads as TGTGCCAGCAGTGCCACTTCCTTATGGGGGGAGGTAAAGAATGAGCAGTTCTTC.

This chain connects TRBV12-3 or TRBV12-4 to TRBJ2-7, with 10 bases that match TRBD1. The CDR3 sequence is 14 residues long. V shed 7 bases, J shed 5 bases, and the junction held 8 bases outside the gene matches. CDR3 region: CASTLRQGANEQYF. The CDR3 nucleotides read TGTGCCAGCACGCTGAGACAGGGGGCGAACGAGCAGTACTTC.